This TCR beta chain was obtained from a study of glioma-infiltrating T cells. On this clonotype itself: Its antigen is unidentified. Just one base apart from a much larger clone, this may be a read error.

TCR alpha and beta CDR3 regions were amplified from RNA using iRepertoire nested multiplex PCR. For one-step reverse transcription and amplification, 100-400 ng of tissue mRNA or PBMC total RNA was used. A single record per CDR3 protein comes from TCRdb applying MiXCR to the multiplex PCR reads. The table includes some 85,000 distinct CDR3 sequences, roughly 23% detected once. Study-level results: Non-neoplastic patients had below-expected tissue-blood divergence, while all gliomas exceeded expectation.

The CDR3 has 15 amino acids. Germline lookup yields CDR1 MGHRA and CDR2 YSYEKL. This TCR was recovered from a human donor with low-grade glioma or glioblastoma, undergoing nonglioma brain surgery, or in good health (not recorded which). The sequenced sample was glioma tissue, nonneoplastic brain tissue, or PBMCs (not recorded which). The chain recombines TRBV4-1 with TRBJ2-1, with 7 bases matching TRBD1. Here the CDR3 reads CASSPSYTGANEQLF. DNA for the CDR3: TGCGCCAGCAGCCCGTCCTATACAGGGGCCAATGAGCAGTTATTC.